This T cell receptor (beta chain) comes out of a study of technical replicates of blood from four donors. Trimming stripped 4 bases from V and 3 bases from J, with 10 bases between. CDR1 is SGHNT, CDR2 YENEEA, per germline. The CDR3 contains 13 residues. Here immunoSEQ multiplex PCR was the method, and the copy in TCRdb shows in-frame clones only, minus some. The table lists over 55,000 clones, approximately 86% of them singletons. The chain joins TRBV11-3 to TRBJ2-7, with D possibly being TRBD2 (6 bases). Specimen: PBMCs. The receptor comes from a human donor in good health. Some clones in this sample may be carry-over from other donors' samples. CDR3 coding DNA: TGTGCCAGCAGCTACGGGAGTGGCTACGAGCAGTACTTC. Translated: CASSYGSGYEQYF.